This T cell receptor beta chain is from a study of cytomegalovirus exposure and HLA in healthy donors. The PCR had 60 Vbeta and 13 Jbeta primers. The data were produced by immunoSEQ multiplex PCR, yet TCRdb's version contains in-frame clones alone and is incomplete. The sample holds about 120,000 clones, 8.5% to 9% seen once. This clone was recorded a few times. Germline loops: CDR1 SGHTA, CDR2 FQGNSA. The CDR3 is 15 residues long. V lost 1 base to trimming and J lost 0 bases, with 9 bases between them. The chain employs TRBV7-2 and TRBJ1-1; unclear D gene. The TCR originated in a middle-aged woman in good health and CMV-seropositive. Material for sequencing was PBMCs. Here the CDR3 reads CASSLVAGMNTEAFF. CDR3 nucleotides: TGTGCCAGCAGCTTAGTGGCGGGAATGAACACTGAAGCTTTCTTT.